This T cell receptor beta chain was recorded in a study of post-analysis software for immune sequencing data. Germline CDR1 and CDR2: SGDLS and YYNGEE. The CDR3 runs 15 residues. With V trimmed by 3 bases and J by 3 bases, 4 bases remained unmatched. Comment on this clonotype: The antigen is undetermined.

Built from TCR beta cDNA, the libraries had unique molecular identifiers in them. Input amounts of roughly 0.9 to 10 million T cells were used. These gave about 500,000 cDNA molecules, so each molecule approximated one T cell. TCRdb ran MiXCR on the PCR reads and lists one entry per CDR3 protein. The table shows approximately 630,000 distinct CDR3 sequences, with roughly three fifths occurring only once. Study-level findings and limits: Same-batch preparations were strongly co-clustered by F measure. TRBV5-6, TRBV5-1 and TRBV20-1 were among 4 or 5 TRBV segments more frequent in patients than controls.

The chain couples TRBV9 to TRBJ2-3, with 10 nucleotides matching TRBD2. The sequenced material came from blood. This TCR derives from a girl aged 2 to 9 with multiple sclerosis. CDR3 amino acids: CASSAVGLATDTQYF. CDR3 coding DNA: TGTGCCAGCAGCGCGGTGGGACTAGCGACAGATACGCAGTATTTT.